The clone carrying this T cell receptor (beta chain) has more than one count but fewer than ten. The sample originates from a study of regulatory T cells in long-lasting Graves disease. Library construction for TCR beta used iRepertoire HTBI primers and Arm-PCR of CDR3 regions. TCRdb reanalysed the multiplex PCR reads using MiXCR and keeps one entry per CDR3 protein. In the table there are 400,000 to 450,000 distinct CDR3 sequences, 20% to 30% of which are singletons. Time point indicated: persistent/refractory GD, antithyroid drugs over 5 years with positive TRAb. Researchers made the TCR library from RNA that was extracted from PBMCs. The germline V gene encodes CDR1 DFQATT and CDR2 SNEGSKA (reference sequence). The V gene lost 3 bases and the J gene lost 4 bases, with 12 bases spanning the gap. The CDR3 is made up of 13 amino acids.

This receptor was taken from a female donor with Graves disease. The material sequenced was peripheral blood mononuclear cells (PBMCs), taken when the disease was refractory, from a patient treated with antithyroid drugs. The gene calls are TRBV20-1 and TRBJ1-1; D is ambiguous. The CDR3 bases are TGCAGTGCTAGTTCTCAGTTTGGCACTGAAGCTTTCTTT. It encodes CSASSQFGTEAFF.